This T cell receptor beta chain was retrieved from a study of T cells in women clearing cervical HPV infection. Clones were read by immunoSEQ multiplex PCR, and TCRdb kept only the in-frame ones, dropping some. The table gives about 30,000 clones; the top ten clones make up 3% to 4% of it. With regard to this clone: Its antigen is as yet unknown. Its ends do not fully match the called genes, so a read error is possible. The read terminates 3 residues ahead of where the CDR3 ends, so the germline J gene completes it.

CDR1 LGHNA and CDR2 YNFKEQ come from the germline V gene. This CDR3 comprises 17 residues. Study results and caveats: Richness plus V gene abundances separated cases from controls with AUC roughly 0.83.

The sample consisted of blood buffy coat. This clonotype originated in a woman aged 18-69 years with a cervical HPV16 infection that either progressed to CIN3+ or cleared (not recorded which). This chain links TRBV4-2 with TRBJ2-4; 11 bases map to TRBD2. The DNA read from the CDR3 is TGCGCCAGCAGCCAAATAGCGGGAGGGCCGCAAATGGCCATT. Translated: CASSQIAGGPQMAI. The entire CDR3 reads CASSQIAGGPQMAIQYF.